This T cell receptor (beta chain) was recorded in a study of monozygotic twins with inflammatory bowel disease. Input per TCR library consisted of about 3.5 ug of total RNA. The authors ran two nested PCRs of roughly 16 and 10 cycles on TCRalpha and TCRbeta cDNA. TCRdb re-called the 5' RACE reads; every CDR3 protein appears as one record, without DNA. The sample holds some 83,000 distinct CDR3 sequences. Unsorted whole blood yielded the total RNA, with T cells left unselected. The TCR originated in a human donor with ulcerative colitis or Crohn's disease, or a healthy co-twin of an affected twin (not recorded which). Sequenced sample: blood.

The CDR3 spells CASSSPPPGQGLTKNIQYF. J is TRBJ2-4 and V is TRBV5-1; the TCRdb call, TRBD1, lacks DNA for checking. The CDR3 totals 19 residues. Germline V gives CDR1 SGHRS, CDR2 YFSETQ. The full variable domain, completed using reference TRBV5-1 and TRBJ2-4, is KAGVTQTPRYLIKTRGQQVTLSCSPISGHRSVSWYQQTPGQGLQFLFEYFSETQRNKGNFPGRFSGRQFSNSRSEMNVSTLELGDSALYLCASSSPPPGQGLTKNIQYFGAGTRLSVL.